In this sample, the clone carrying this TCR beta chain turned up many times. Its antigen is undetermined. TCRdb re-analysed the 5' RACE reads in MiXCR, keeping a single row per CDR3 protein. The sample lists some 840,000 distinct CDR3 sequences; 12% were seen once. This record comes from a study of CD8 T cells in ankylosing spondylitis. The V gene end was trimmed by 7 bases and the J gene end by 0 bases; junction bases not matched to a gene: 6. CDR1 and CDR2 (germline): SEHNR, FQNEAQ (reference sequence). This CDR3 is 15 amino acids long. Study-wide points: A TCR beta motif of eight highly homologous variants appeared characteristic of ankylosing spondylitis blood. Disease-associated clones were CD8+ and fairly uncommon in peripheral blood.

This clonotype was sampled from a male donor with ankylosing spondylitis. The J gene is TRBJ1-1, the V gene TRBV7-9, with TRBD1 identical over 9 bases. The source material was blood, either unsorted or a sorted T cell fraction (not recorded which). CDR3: CASIRQGGLNTEAFF. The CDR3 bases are TGTGCCAGCATTCGACAGGGGGGATTGAACACTGAAGCTTTCTTT.